This T cell receptor (beta chain) was identified during a study of radiation and T cells in renal cell carcinoma. General study points: Pretreatment tumor biopsies were lacking, so baseline clonotypes are unknown.

This clone has just one count. The antigen remains undetermined. The sample's time point: blood 4 weeks post-SBRT, at nephrectomy. This sample's treatment: 15 Gy SBRT to primary tumor, nephrectomy 4 weeks later. This CDR3 is 15 amino acids long. Germline-derived CDR1 and CDR2 are LNHDA and SQIVND (reference sequence). V lost 7 bases and J 1 base, leaving 14 bases between the germline ends. Generated by immunoSEQ multiplex PCR, the TCRdb table keeps only in-frame clones and is missing some. Counted here are 80,000 or so clones, 80% to 90% occurring once; the ten biggest clones make up about 5.8%. The starting material was blood, obtained from a patient whose treatment included radiotherapy and nephrectomy. This sequence was found in a woman in her 70s with renal cell carcinoma. V and J are TRBV19 and TRBJ1-5; D gene unclear. The CDR3: CASTSGRVSNQPQHF. CDR3 coding DNA: TGTGCCAGTACATCCGGACGGGTAAGCAATCAGCCCCAGCATTTT. Combining the CDR3 with reference TRBV19 and TRBJ1-5 gives the whole variable domain DGGITQSPKYLFRKEGQNVTLSCEQNLNHDAMYWYRQDPGQGLRLIYYSQIVNDFQKGDIAEGYSVSREKKESFPLTVTSAQKNPTAFYLCASTSGRVSNQPQHFGDGTRLSIL.